Following are 2 T cell receptor beta chains from one sample sequenced in a study of blood T cell repertoires in COVID-19. The data were produced by immunoSEQ multiplex PCR, yet TCRdb's version contains in-frame clones alone and is incomplete. This sample has about 230,000 clones, with roughly four fifths found just once. Sequenced: peripheral blood. Receptor source: a woman in her forties or fifties with acute or convalescent COVID-19.

The chain links TRBV5-1 to TRBJ2-1, with 8 nucleotides matching TRBD2. This CDR3 spans 15 amino acids. V gave up 4 bases and J gave up 8 bases; unmatched junction bases: 11. Germline assignment: CDR1 SGHRS and CDR2 YFSETQ. DNA for the CDR3: TGCGCCAGCAGCCGAGGACTAGCAGACTTCGATGAGCAGTTCTTC. This translates into CASSRGLADFDEQFF.

The V call is TRBV5-1, the J call TRBJ1-2; 7 positions match TRBD1. Germline V lookup: CDR1 SGHRS, CDR2 YFSETQ. This CDR3 is 13 amino acids long. Trimming removed 4 bases from V and 4 bases from J; junction bases left unmatched: 4. CDR3 nucleotides: TGCGCCAGCAGCCCGACAGGGACCTATGGCTACACCTTC. This gives the protein CASSPTGTYGYTF.